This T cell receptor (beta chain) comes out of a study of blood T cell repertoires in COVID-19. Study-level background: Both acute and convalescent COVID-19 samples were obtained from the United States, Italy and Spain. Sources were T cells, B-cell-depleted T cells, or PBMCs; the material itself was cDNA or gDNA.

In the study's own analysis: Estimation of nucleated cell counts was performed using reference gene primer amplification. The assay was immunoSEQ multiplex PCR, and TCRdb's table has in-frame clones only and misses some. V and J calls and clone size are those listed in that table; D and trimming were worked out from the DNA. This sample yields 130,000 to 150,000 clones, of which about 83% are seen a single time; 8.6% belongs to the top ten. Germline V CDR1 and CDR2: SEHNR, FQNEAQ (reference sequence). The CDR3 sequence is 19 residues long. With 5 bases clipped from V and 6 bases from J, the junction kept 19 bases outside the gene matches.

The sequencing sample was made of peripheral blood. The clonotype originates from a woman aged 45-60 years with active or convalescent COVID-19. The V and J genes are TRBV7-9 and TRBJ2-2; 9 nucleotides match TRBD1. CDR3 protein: CASSLIPGQGITRPGELFF. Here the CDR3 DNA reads TGTGCCAGCAGCCTAATCCCGGGACAGGGTATTACAAGGCCCGGGGAGCTGTTTTTT.